This is a list of T cell receptor beta chains from one sample in a study of cytomegalovirus exposure and HLA in healthy donors. TCRdb's table, derived via immunoSEQ multiplex PCR, lists solely in-frame clones and lacks some. The sample consists of nearly 100,000 clones, roughly three quarters of them appearing once. The material sequenced was PBMCs. The receptors here all came from a woman aged 55 to 70 in good health and CMV-seropositive. The CDR3 runs from the conserved cysteine through the conserved F or W. The D gene is left open where the match is weak. Some rows mark clone size as missing; the rest say once, few, many or name a class of expanded clone.

- | - | TRBJ1-2 | TRBV30 | TGTGCCTGGAGTCCCTCGTATGGCTACACCTTC | CAWSPSYGYTF
- | - | TRBJ2-2 | TRBV13 | TGTGCCAGCAGCTCAGCAAGGGGCGCGAACACCGGGGAGCTGTTTTTT | CASSSARGANTGELFF
few | - | TRBJ1-5 | TRBV5-8 | TGTGCCAGCAGCTTGCGGGGATTGTTCCAGCCCCAGCATTTT | CASSLRGLFQPQHF
- | - | TRBJ2-7 | TRBV19 | TGTGCCAGTAGTGCGGGACAGTCCTACGAGCAGTACTTC | CASSAGQSYEQYF
once | TRBD2 | TRBJ2-7 | TRBV25-1 | TGTGCCAGCAGGGGAGGGACTAGCGGGAGGATACGCTACGAGCAGTACTTC | CASRGGTSGRIRYEQYF
- | TRBD2 | TRBJ2-1 | TRBV27 | TGTGCCAGCAGCCCCAGACTAGCGGGGGAGCAGTTCTTC | CASSPRLAGEQFF
- | - | TRBJ2-1 | TRBV10-3 | TGTGCCTCGGGACAGGGTAATAGCGGGAGTTACAATGAGCAGTTCTTC | CASGQGNSGSYNEQFF
- | - | TRBJ2-1 | TRBV10-2 | TGCGCCAGCAGGGGTAGCGAGTACAATGAGCAGTTCTTC | CASRGSEYNEQFF
once | TRBD2 | TRBJ2-3 | TRBV7-9 | TGTGCCAGCACCCGGCTTAGCGGGGCGAGCACAGATACGCAGTATTTT | CASTRLSGASTDTQYF
- | - | TRBJ2-7 | TRBV15 | TGTGCCACCACAGATCCGGGGAATTACGAGCAGTACTTC | CATTDPGNYEQYF
- | TRBD1 | TRBJ2-5 | TRBV5-4 | TGTGCCAGCAGCCGGACAGGGATTAATACCAAAGAGACCCAGTACTTC | CASSRTGINTKETQYF
- | TRBD1 | TRBJ2-4 | TRBV2 | TGTGCCAGCAGCGGACAGGGAATAGGCAAAAACATTCAGTACTTC | CASSGQGIGKNIQYF
- | TRBD1 | TRBJ1-3 | TRBV29-1 | TGCAGCGTTGAGTCCCTTGGGGACAGGTTATCGGGAAACACCATATATTTT | CSVESLGDRLSGNTIYF
- | TRBD1 | TRBJ2-7 | TRBV6-1 | TGTGCCAGCGGAAGGGGGACAGGGAACGACGAGCAGTACTTC | CASGRGTGNDEQYF
- | TRBD1 | TRBJ1-5 | TRBV19 | TGTGCCAGTAGTAATCCAGGGACAGGCCGATATCAGCCCCAGCATTTT | CASSNPGTGRYQPQHF
few | - | TRBJ2-7 | TRBV27 | TGTGCCAGCAGACTCTACCCCACCTACGAGCAGTACTTC | CASRLYPTYEQYF
- | - | TRBJ1-4 | TRBV5-4 | TGTGCCAGCACTGGGCCTAATGAAAAACTGTTTTTT | CASTGPNEKLFF
- | - | TRBJ2-3 | TRBV4-1 | TGCGCCAGCAGCCAAAGGCAGGGAGATACGCAGTATTTT | CASSQRQGDTQYF
- | - | TRBJ1-3 | TRBV9 | TGTGCCAGCAGCGTCGAAGCACCGCACTCTGGAAACACCATATATTTT | CASSVEAPHSGNTIYF
few | - | TRBJ2-7 | TRBV6-1 | TGTGCCAGCAGTGGCGAGGGAGGCTACGAGCAGTACTTC | CASSGEGGYEQYF
few | TRBD2 | TRBJ2-7 | TRBV5-4 | TGTGCCAGCAGCTTGGGAGCGGGATCCTCCTACGAGCAGTACTTC | CASSLGAGSSYEQYF
- | - | TRBJ1-2 | TRBV10-3 | TGTGCCATCAGTGAGTCGAGTCGTTTTAGGGGGTTCGGCTACACCTTC | CAISESSRFRGFGYTF
- | - | TRBJ1-3 | TRBV11-2 | TGTGCCAGCAGCTTAGATCTGGGGGCTATTGGAAACACCATATATTTT | CASSLDLGAIGNTIYF
- | - | TRBJ1-1 | TRBV19 | TGTGCCAGTAGTATGGGGCAGCTTGAAGCTTTCTTT | CASSMGQLEAFF
- | - | TRBJ2-3 | TRBV14 | TGTGCCAGCAGCCAAGTTCCTAGCGCGTGGACGCAGTATTTT | CASSQVPSAWTQYF
few | - | TRBJ1-2 | TRBV19 | TGTGCCAGTAGTAGGGGGGATTCGGAGGGCTACACCTTC | CASSRGDSEGYTF
- | - | TRBJ2-1 | TRBV19 | TGTGCCAGTAGTATAGCGGCTAGGAGCGACAATGAGCAGTTCTTC | CASSIAARSDNEQFF
- | TRBD1 | TRBJ2-7 | TRBV28 | TGTGCCAGCATGACAGGGGGCGACTCCTACGAGCAGTACTTC | CASMTGGDSYEQYF